This T cell receptor beta chain was retrieved from a study of T cell responses to AZD1222 COVID-19 vaccine. Germline CDR1 and CDR2: SGHTA and FQGNSA. The V and J ends lost 6 bases and 2 bases respectively, with 8 bases between them. This CDR3 spans 12 amino acids. Findings and limits, study-wide: It was only after the peak T cell response that any repertoires were sampled.

TCRdb keeps only in-frame clones here, not all; method: immunoSEQ multiplex PCR. The sample consists of under 130,000 clones, approximately 88% of them appearing once. A note on this clone: Its specificity is unknown.

The sample was peripheral blood, taken on day 0 of AZD1222 vaccination. The source of this sequence is an adult in good health. The rearrangement links TRBV7-2 to TRBJ2-7, with D hard to call. The CDR3 sequence: CASRLNTYEQYF. CDR3 nucleotide sequence: TGTGCCAGCAGATTAAATACCTACGAGCAGTACTTC. Drawing the rest from reference TRBV7-2 and TRBJ2-7, the complete variable domain is GAGVSQSPSNKVTEKGKDVELRCDPISGHTALYWYRQSLGQGLEFLIYFQGNSAPDKSGLPSDRFSAERTGGSVSTLTIQRTQQEDSAVYLCASRLNTYEQYFGPGTRLTVT.